This note documents a single TCR beta chain sequence. Its target is unknown. Second-dose groups at about 4 or about 12 weeks were pooled. The data were obtained in a study of T cell responses to AZD1222 COVID-19 vaccine. Overall study findings and caveats: Spike-spanning, vaccine-associated CD4 TCRs were dominant at 160-218 and 743-854. Spike-specific TCR depth and breadth grew after two AZD1222 doses.

This CDR3 is built from 16 residues. The V and J ends lost 6 bases and 1 base, in that order; junction bases with no gene match: 7. The germline gives CDR1 MDHEN, CDR2 SYDVKM. The assay was immunoSEQ multiplex PCR, and TCRdb's table has in-frame clones only and misses some. The sample carries 70,000 to 95,000 clones, about 91% recorded once. This receptor was identified in an adult who received the AZD1222 COVID-19 vaccine. The source material was peripheral blood, sampled 28 days after the second AZD1222 dose. V and J are TRBV28 and TRBJ2-1; 9 nucleotides agree with TRBD1. The CDR3 DNA sequence: TGTGCCAGCAGCCCCGGGACAGGGATTTCCTACAATGAGCAGTTCTTC. It specifies CASSPGTGISYNEQFF. The full variable domain, its missing parts supplied by reference TRBV28 and TRBJ2-1, is DVKVTQSSRYLVKRTGEKVFLECVQDMDHENMFWYRQDPGLGLRLIYFSYDVKMKEKGDIPEGYSVSREKKERFSLILESASTNQTSMYLCASSPGTGISYNEQFFGPGTRLTVL.